A selection of T cell receptor beta chains follows, all from one sample in a study of Graves' ophthalmopathy and Graves' hyperthyroidism. MiXCR, applied by TCRdb to the multiplex PCR reads, yields one record per CDR3 protein. The data hold around 40,000 distinct CDR3 sequences, with over 40% observed a single time. Material for sequencing was peripheral blood. The receptors were sampled from an adult man with Graves' ophthalmopathy. Each CDR3 is given without its conserved first and last residue. Fields, in order: V gene, J gene, CDR3 protein.

TRBV6-1	TRBJ2-3	ASSEWGDISYNEQY
TRBV3-1	TRBJ2-3	ASSPLGAGATDTQY
TRBV12-3/TRBV12-4	TRBJ1-1	ASSHTAENTEAF
TRBV7-8	TRBJ2-1	ASSLVAGSSRNEQF
TRBV4-3	TRBJ2-3	ASSQGQLTTDTQY
TRBV6-1	TRBJ1-1	ASSENPDINFTGRTEAF
TRBV20-1	TRBJ1-6	SARDYRNSPLH
TRBV5-4	TRBJ2-3	ASSRGLAPDTQY
TRBV5-1	TRBJ2-3	ASSLLEVTDTQY
TRBV29-1	TRBJ2-3	SVDSLEVAGEDTQY
TRBV25-1	TRBJ2-7	ASSESLGEVYEQY
TRBV3-1	TRBJ1-1	ASSQDNRATEAF
TRBV20-1	TRBJ1-3	SARSGGTGNTIY
TRBV19	TRBJ2-5	AGSPRTRSGQETQY